This T cell receptor beta chain was profiled in a study of CD8 T cells in Susac syndrome. Study context: Treatment status at blood draw for the Susac syndrome patients was therapy-naive, corticosteroids, or intravenous immunoglobulin alone.

Study-wide findings and caveats: The study admitted that it had a relatively small number of individuals in its TCR sequencing and HLA analysis. The peak of CD8+ clonal expansion in Susac was seen in TEMRA cells and active patients.

The ends were cut back, 0 bases at V and 0 bases at J, with 15 bases in the middle. The length of the CDR3 is 18 residues. In germline, CDR1 is LGHNA, CDR2 YSLEER. Reverse transcription of roughly 0.5 to 1 ug RNA was performed with random hexamers. The authors amplified TCR beta CDR3 across 54 Vbeta and 13 Jbeta using immunoSEQ multiplex PCR. TCRdb redid the calling of the immunoSEQ multiplex PCR reads with MiXCR, one entry per CDR3 protein. The sample consists of 120,000 or so distinct CDR3 sequences, over 85% of them appearing once. With respect to this clonotype: The antigen remains undetermined.

The source is a human donor with Susac syndrome. The rearrangement uses TRBV4-3 and TRBJ2-1; D perhaps matches TRBD1 (5 bases). Sequencing input: CD8+ T cells from PBMCs. The CDR3 loop reads CASSQDRPWGSSYNEQFF. Written as DNA, the CDR3 is TGCGCCAGCAGCCAAGATAGACCGTGGGGCAGCTCCTACAATGAGCAGTTCTTC.